This T cell receptor (beta chain) was observed in a study of blood T cell repertoires in COVID-19. Looking at the study overall: From the United States, Italy and Spain came samples of acute and convalescent COVID-19. From T cells, B-cell-depleted T cells, or PBMCs came the material, which was cDNA or gDNA.

CDR3 size: 12 residues. V lost 0 bases to trimming and J lost 8 bases, with 10 bases between them. Germline V gene data show CDR1 as SQVTM and CDR2 as ANQGSEA. As processed by the authors: Reference gene primer amplification yielded estimated nucleated cell counts. This table comes from immunoSEQ multiplex PCR, and its TCRdb copy is limited to in-frame clones, with some not included. The D gene and trimming were derived from the DNA, and the V and J assignments and clone size from that table. This sample yields roughly 110,000 clones, of which approximately 81% are seen a single time; 10% to 15% belongs to the top ten.

The TCR was taken from a human donor in a cohort sampled during active COVID-19. The sequenced sample consisted of peripheral blood. The chain combines TRBV29-1 with TRBJ1-2; no reliable D call. In DNA, the CDR3 is TGCAGCGTTGAAGATCTGCCGGGAGGCTACACCTTC. This sequence encodes CSVEDLPGGYTF.